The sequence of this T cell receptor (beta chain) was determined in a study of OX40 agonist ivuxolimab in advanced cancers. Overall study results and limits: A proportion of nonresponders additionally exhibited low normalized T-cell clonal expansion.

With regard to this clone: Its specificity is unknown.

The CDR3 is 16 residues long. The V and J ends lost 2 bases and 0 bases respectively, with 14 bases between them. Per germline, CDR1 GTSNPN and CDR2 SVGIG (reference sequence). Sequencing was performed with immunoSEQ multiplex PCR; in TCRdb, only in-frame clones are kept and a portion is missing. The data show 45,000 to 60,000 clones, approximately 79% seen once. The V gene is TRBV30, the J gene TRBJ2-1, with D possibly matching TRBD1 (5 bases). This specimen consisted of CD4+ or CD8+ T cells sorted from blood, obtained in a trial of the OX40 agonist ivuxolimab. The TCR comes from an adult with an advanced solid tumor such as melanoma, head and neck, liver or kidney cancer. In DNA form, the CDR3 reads TGTGCCTGGAGTTCCTCCAGACAGAGCTCCTACAATGAGCAGTTCTTC. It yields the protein CAWSSSRQSSYNEQFF.